This T cell receptor (beta chain) derives from a study of shared clonotypes between healthy human individuals. About the research overall: Three plates each covered CD4 naive and memory; CD8 naive two, CD8 memory one.

Germline CDR1 SGHDT, CDR2 YYEEEE. The V segment lost 1 base and the J segment 7 bases; nucleotides outside the gene matches: 15. The CDR3 runs to 18 residues. Data came from immunoSEQ multiplex PCR; TCRdb stores just in-frame clones and leaves some out. Among hundreds of thousands of clones listed, approximately 95% were seen once. CD8 cells classed as naive were CD45RO-negative and positively selected for CCR7, excluding terminally differentiated effector memory CD45RA+ cells. Healthy HIV-negative adults without recent acute infections or vaccinations served as donors. In regard to this clone: As yet, its antigen is unknown.

Study-level findings and limits: The study found about 5% of naive CD4 clonotypes shared across a few donors. Inspection by rarefaction showed sorted-subset sequencing to be incomplete despite large depth.

The receptor's source is a woman in her thirties in good health. The J gene is TRBJ1-3, the V gene TRBV5-6; 9 bases are a match to TRBD1. The sample comprised naive CD8+ T cells sorted from blood. The DNA of the CDR3 is TGTGCCAGCAGCTTGTACCTCCTAGACAGGGGGAGTGATAACACCATATATTTT. Its translation: CASSLYLLDRGSDNTIYF.